This TCR beta chain is drawn from a study of OX40 agonist ivuxolimab in advanced cancers. Looking at the study overall: Ivuxolimab, an antibody acting as an agonist of OX40 (CD134), was used to treat patients. One hepatocellular carcinoma and two cutaneous melanoma patients partially responded.

Remarks on this clone: Its cognate antigen is unknown.

Study results and limitations: Expanded clones belonging to CD8+ T cells outnumbered, on average, those of CD4+. Dose levels from 0.1 to 3.0 mg/kg saw CD4+ and CD8+ blood T cells expand clonally by week 6.

Method: immunoSEQ multiplex PCR; TCRdb's copy keeps in-frame clones and lacks some. Of around 80,000 clones listed, 70% to 90% are singletons. V gave up 5 bases and J gave up 4 bases, with 16 bases separating them. Germline V lookup: CDR1 MNHEY, CDR2 SVGAGI. This CDR3 is built from 15 residues. The chain links TRBV6-5 to TRBJ2-3; D perhaps matches TRBD1 (6 bases). The sequencing used CD4+ or CD8+ T cells sorted from blood, collected in a trial of the OX40 agonist ivuxolimab. The clonotype was recovered from an adult with an advanced solid tumor such as melanoma, head and neck, liver or kidney cancer. CDR3 amino acids: CASSLGTRGPDTQYF. DNA for the CDR3: TGTGCCAGCAGTCTTGGGACCAGGGGTCCAGATACGCAGTATTTT.